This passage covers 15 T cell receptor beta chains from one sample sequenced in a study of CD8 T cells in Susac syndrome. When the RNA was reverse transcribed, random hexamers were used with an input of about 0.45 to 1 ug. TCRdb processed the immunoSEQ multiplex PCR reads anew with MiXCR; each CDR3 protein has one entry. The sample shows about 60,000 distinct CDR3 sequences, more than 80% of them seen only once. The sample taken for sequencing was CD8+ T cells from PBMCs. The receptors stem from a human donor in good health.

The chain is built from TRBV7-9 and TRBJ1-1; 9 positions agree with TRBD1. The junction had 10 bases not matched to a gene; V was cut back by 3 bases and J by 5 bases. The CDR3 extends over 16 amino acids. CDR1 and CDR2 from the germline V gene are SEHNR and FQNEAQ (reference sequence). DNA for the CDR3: TGTGCCAGCAGCTTGGAAACAGGGGGCTGGGATACTGAAGCTTTCTTT. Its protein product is CASSLETGGWDTEAFF. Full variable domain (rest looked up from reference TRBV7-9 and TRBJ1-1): DTGVSQNPRHKITKRGQNVTFRCDPISEHNRLYWYRQTLGQGPEFLTYFQNEAQLEKSRLLSDRFSAERPKGSFSTLEIQRTEQGDSAMYLCASSLETGGWDTEAFFGQGTRLTVV.

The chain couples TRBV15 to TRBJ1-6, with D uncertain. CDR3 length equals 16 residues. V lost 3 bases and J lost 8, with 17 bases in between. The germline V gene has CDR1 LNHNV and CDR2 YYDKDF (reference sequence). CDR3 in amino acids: CATSRTTQQSDSPLHF. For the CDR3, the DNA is TGTGCCACCAGCAGGACCACCCAACAGTCGGATTCACCCCTCCACTTT.

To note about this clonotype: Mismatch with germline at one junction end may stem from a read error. The CDR3 sequence: CSVKEGYEQYF. The CDR3 DNA is TGCAGCGTTAAAGAGGGCTACGAGCAGTACTTC. This chain connects TRBV29-1 to TRBJ2-7; weak D call: TRBD2 (5 bases). Germline CDR1 is SQVTM and CDR2 is ANQGSEA. The CDR3 has 11 residues.

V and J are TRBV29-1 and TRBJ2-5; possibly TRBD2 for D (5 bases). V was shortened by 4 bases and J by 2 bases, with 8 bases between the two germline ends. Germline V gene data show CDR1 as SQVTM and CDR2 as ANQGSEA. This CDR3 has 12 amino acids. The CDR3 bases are TGCAGCGTTGTGACGGGACAAGAGACCCAGTACTTC. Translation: CSVVTGQETQYF.

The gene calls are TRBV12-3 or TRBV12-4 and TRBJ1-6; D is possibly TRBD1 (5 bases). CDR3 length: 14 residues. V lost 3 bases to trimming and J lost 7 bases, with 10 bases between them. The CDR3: CASSFGEGNSPLHF. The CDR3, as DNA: TGTGCCAGCAGTTTTGGGGAGGGGAATTCACCCCTCCACTTT.

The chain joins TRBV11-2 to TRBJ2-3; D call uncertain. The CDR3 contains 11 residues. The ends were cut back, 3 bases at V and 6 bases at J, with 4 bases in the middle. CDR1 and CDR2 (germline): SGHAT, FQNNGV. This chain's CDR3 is CASSFPDTQYF. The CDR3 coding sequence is TGTGCCAGCAGCTTCCCGGATACGCAGTATTTT.

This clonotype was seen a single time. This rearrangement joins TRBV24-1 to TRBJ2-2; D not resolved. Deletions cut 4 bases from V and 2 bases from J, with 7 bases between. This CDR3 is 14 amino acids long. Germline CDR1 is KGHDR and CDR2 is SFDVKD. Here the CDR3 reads CATSEALNTGELFF. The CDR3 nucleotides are TGTGCCACCAGTGAAGCCCTTAACACCGGGGAGCTGTTTTTT.

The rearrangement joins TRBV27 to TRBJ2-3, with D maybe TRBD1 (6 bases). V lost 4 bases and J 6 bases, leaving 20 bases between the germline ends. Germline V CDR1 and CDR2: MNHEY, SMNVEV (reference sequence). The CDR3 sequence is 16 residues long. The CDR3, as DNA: TGTGCCAGCAGTTCCAACCCGACAGGCGTCGGGGATACGCAGTATTTT. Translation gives CASSSNPTGVGDTQYF.

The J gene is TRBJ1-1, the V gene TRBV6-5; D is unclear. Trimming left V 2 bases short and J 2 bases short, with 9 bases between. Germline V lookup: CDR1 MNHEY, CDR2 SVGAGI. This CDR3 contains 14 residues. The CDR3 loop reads CASSYAVENTEAFF. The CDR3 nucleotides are TGTGCCAGCAGTTACGCGGTGGAAAACACTGAAGCTTTCTTT.

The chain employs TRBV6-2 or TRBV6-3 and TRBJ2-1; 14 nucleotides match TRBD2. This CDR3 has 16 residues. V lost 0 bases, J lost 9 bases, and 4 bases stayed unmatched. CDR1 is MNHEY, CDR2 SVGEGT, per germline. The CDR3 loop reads CASSYSGLAGAGEQFF. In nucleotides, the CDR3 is TGTGCCAGCAGTTACTCGGGACTAGCGGGGGCTGGTGAGCAGTTCTTC.

The CDR3 nucleotides are TGTGCCAGCAGCTGGAGTACGGCCTACGAGCAGTACTTC. This codes for CASSWSTAYEQYF. V is TRBV7-2 and J is TRBJ2-7; D unresolved. V was shortened by 4 bases and J by 2 bases, with 9 bases between the two germline ends. The CDR3 length is 13 residues. Germline V lookup: CDR1 SGHTA, CDR2 FQGNSA.

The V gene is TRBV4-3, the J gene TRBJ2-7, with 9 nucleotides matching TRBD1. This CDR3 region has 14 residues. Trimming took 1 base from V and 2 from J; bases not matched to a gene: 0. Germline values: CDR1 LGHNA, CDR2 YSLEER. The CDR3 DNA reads TGCGCCAGCAGCCAAGGGGACAGGGCCTACGAGCAGTACTTC. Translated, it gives CASSQGDRAYEQYF.

In nucleotides, the CDR3 is TGTGCCAGCAGTCAACCCGGGACAGTGACAGATACGCAGTATTTT. Translation: CASSQPGTVTDTQYF. This rearrangement joins TRBV12-3 or TRBV12-4 to TRBJ2-3; 7 positions agree with TRBD1. V lost 5 bases to trimming and J lost 3 bases; unmatched junction nucleotides: 8. This CDR3 contains 15 residues.

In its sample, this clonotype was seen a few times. CDR3 nucleotides: TGTGCCAGCAGCCAAGACCCCAGCCCCTCTGGGGCCAACGTCCTGACTTTC. Residues: CASSQDPSPSGANVLTF. V and J are TRBV3-1 and TRBJ2-6; D call uncertain. Germline V gives CDR1 LGHDT, CDR2 YNNKEL (reference sequence). V lost 0 bases, J lost 0 bases, and 9 bases lay in between. The CDR3 loop spans 17 amino acids. The variable domain in full, completed from reference TRBV3-1 and TRBJ2-6, reads DTAVSQTPKYLVTQMGNDKSIKCEQNLGHDTMYWYKQDSKKFLKIMFSYNNKELIINETVPNRFSPKSPDKAHLNLHINSLELGDSAVYFCASSQDPSPSGANVLTFGAGSRLTVL.

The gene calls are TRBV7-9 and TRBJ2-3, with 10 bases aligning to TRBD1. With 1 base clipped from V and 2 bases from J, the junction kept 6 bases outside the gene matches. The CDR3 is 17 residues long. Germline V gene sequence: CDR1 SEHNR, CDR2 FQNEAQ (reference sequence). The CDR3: CASSLGRGTGDTDTQYF. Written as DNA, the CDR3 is TGTGCCAGCAGCTTAGGACGCGGGACAGGGGACACAGATACGCAGTATTTT.